The 24 T cell receptor beta chains given below trace back to one sample, sequenced in a study of blood T cell repertoires in COVID-19. Clones were sequenced by immunoSEQ multiplex PCR, and TCRdb holds only the in-frame ones, with some missing. Of around 220,000 clones in the sample, 80% to 95% are singletons; the top ten hold approximately 2%. The sequencing sample was made of PBMCs or T cells enriched from blood (not recorded which). The receptors come from a young woman who had recovered from COVID-19.

In nucleotides, the CDR3 is TGTGCCAGCAGCGTAGGAGGACAGGGGGCAGATACGCAGTATTTT. This gives the protein CASSVGGQGADTQYF. This rearrangement joins TRBV9 to TRBJ2-3, with 10 bases aligning to TRBD1. CDR1 is SGDLS and CDR2 is YYNGEE in the germline V gene. The CDR3 contains 15 residues. V shed 0 bases, J shed 4 bases, and the junction held 2 bases outside the gene matches.

The chain recombines TRBV9 with TRBJ2-1; 10 positions agree with TRBD2. This CDR3 comprises 15 residues. Trimming took 6 bases from V and 8 from J; bases not matched to a gene: 11. Germline lookup yields CDR1 SGDLS and CDR2 YYNGEE. CDR3 sequence reads: CASTLSSGRRDEQFF. CDR3 sequence (DNA): TGTGCCAGCACCCTCAGTAGCGGGAGGCGGGATGAGCAGTTCTTC.

V usage is TRBV5-1 and J usage is TRBJ2-7, with 9 bases fitting TRBD1. CDR1 and CDR2 (germline): SGHRS, YFSETQ. V trimming: 4 bases; J trimming: 1 base; junction bases outside the gene matches: 3. This CDR3 spans 14 amino acids. Here the CDR3 DNA reads TGCGCCAGCAGCCCGGGACAGGGTTCCTACGAGCAGTACTTC. Translated: CASSPGQGSYEQYF.

The CDR3 bases are TGTGCCAGCAGAATGAGCGGGAGGGCCGTAGGTGAGCAGTTCTTC. It translates to CASRMSGRAVGEQFF. The genes are TRBV27 and TRBJ2-1; 10 bases match TRBD2. The germline V gene encodes CDR1 MNHEY and CDR2 SMNVEV (reference sequence). CDR3 length equals 15 residues. V was clipped by 6 bases and J by 9 bases; unmatched bases: 11.

This clone was picked up one time. As DNA, the CDR3 is TGTGCCAGCAGCTTTAGGGGTTGGGGTGATACCGAGTATGGCTACACCTTC. It specifies CASSFRGWGDTEYGYTF. This chain joins TRBV11-3 and TRBJ1-2; a possible D gene is TRBD1 (5 bases). Deletions cut 3 bases from V and 5 bases from J, with 22 bases between. Germline-derived CDR1 and CDR2 are SGHNT and YENEEA. The CDR3 loop spans 17 amino acids.

This clone was counted once. The chain is built from TRBV19 and TRBJ1-5; D is unresolved. The germline CDR1 and CDR2 sequences are LNHDA and SQIVND (reference sequence). The CDR3 sequence is 13 residues long. V was trimmed by 7 bases and J by 8 bases, leaving 15 bases between them. The CDR3 DNA reads TGTGCCAGTACGAAGGATCACTATGAGCCCCAGCATTTT. This gives the protein CASTKDHYEPQHF.

The chain joins TRBV27 to TRBJ1-1; tentative D call: TRBD1 (5 bases). CDR1 is MNHEY and CDR2 is SMNVEV in the germline V gene (reference sequence). The CDR3 covers 15 residues. The V and J ends lost 5 bases and 1 base respectively, with 14 bases between them. CDR3 bases: TGTGCCAGCAGTAGCTTTTCAAGGGGGAACACTGAAGCTTTCTTT. It translates to CASSSFSRGNTEAFF.

The chain links TRBV3-1 (or the pseudogene TRBV3-2) to TRBJ1-2; a possible D gene is TRBD1 (6 bases). Between the trimmed V and J ends, which lost 0 bases and 5 bases, there was a span of 19 bases. Germline V gives CDR1 LGHDT, CDR2 YNNKEL (reference sequence). The CDR3 runs to 17 residues. The DNA for the CDR3 is TGTGCCAGCAGCCAAGATGAAACCGGGGGGCGAAAGTATGGCTACACCTTC. Its translation: CASSQDETGGRKYGYTF.

The chain carries TRBV5-6 and TRBJ1-3; D gene uncertain. Per the germline V gene, CDR1 is SGHDT and CDR2 is YYEEEE. Trimming removed 0 bases from V and 0 bases from J, with 10 bases in between. CDR3 size: 16 residues. Here the CDR3 reads CASSLGFPSSGNTIYF. For the CDR3, the DNA is TGTGCCAGCAGCTTGGGTTTTCCCTCCTCTGGAAACACCATATATTTT.

V is TRBV5-4 and J is TRBJ1-1; TRBD1 matches at 7 bases. This CDR3 has 14 amino acids. Germline-derived CDR1 and CDR2 are SGHNT and YYREEE (reference sequence). V trimming: 3 bases; J trimming: 1 base; junction bases outside the gene matches: 3. The CDR3 protein is CASSSRQGNTEAFF. The CDR3 coding sequence is TGTGCCAGCAGCTCTAGACAGGGGAACACTGAAGCTTTCTTT.

The genes are TRBV18 and TRBJ2-3; D gene unclear. The CDR3 consists of 13 residues. The V gene's germline CDR1 is KGHSH and CDR2 LQKENI. V lost 2 bases, J lost 3 bases, and 6 bases lay in between. The CDR3 DNA reads as TGTGCCAGCTCACCAGGGCAGACAGATACGCAGTATTTT. As protein: CASSPGQTDTQYF. The entire variable domain, with the rest obtained from reference TRBV18 and TRBJ2-3, is as follows: NAGVMQNPRHLVRRRGQEARLRCSPMKGHSHVYWYRQLPEEGLKFMVYLQKENIIDESGMPKERFSAEFPKEGPSILRIQQVVRGDSAAYFCASSPGQTDTQYFGPGTRLTVL.

The chain recombines TRBV12-3 or TRBV12-4 with TRBJ1-1, with a tentative D call TRBD1 (5 bases). CDR3 length equals 13 residues. The germline V and J ends were trimmed by 7 bases and 3 bases, with 12 bases remaining between them. The CDR3 protein is CASTQTVDTEAFF. CDR3 DNA sequence: TGTGCCAGCACTCAGACAGTGGACACTGAAGCTTTCTTT.

The chain combines TRBV9 with TRBJ2-7; D perhaps matches TRBD2 (5 bases). CDR1 and CDR2 (germline): SGDLS, YYNGEE. Between the trimmed V and J ends, which lost 2 bases and 1 base, there was a span of 10 bases. This CDR3 contains 14 residues. CDR3 bases: TGTGCCAGCAGCGTGGGAGTTCCATCCTACGAGCAGTACTTC. Encoded protein: CASSVGVPSYEQYF.

This sequence joins TRBV2 and TRBJ2-1; D gene unclear. Germline V gene data show CDR1 as SNHLY and CDR2 as FYNNEI. The V end lost 6 bases, the J end lost 3 bases, and 9 bases lay between the germline ends. The CDR3 is made up of 13 amino acids. CDR3 amino acids: CASSPTVYNEQFF. The CDR3 DNA reads TGTGCCAGCAGCCCGACTGTCTACAATGAGCAGTTCTTC.

The chain recombines TRBV10-3 with TRBJ1-2, with 7 nucleotides matching TRBD1. The CDR3 spans 12 residues. After removal of 6 bases from V and 3 bases from J, the junction contained 1 base not matched to a gene. The V gene's germline CDR1 is ENHRY and CDR2 SYGVKD. CDR3 DNA: TGTGCCATCAGAGGACAGGACTATGGCTACACCTTC. Translating gives CAIRGQDYGYTF.

The genes are TRBV6-2 or TRBV6-3 and TRBJ1-1; D is perhaps TRBD1 (6 bases). V was cut by 6 bases and J by 0 bases, with 17 bases left in between. This CDR3 region has 16 residues. CDR1 and CDR2 (germline): MNHEY, SVGEGT. The CDR3: CASSLTGRGMNTEAFF. The CDR3 DNA is TGTGCCAGCAGCCTCACAGGGAGAGGGATGAACACTGAAGCTTTCTTT.

The chain employs TRBV7-3 and TRBJ2-7; D possibly corresponds to TRBD1 (6 bases). V was cut by 3 bases and J by 6 bases, with 12 bases left in between. The germline CDR1 and CDR2 sequences are SGHTA and FQGTGA. This CDR3 is built from 13 residues. For the CDR3, the DNA is TGTGCCAGCAGCTTTCTGGGGGCGGGCGAGCAGTACTTC. Amino acids: CASSFLGAGEQYF. Looking up the rest from reference TRBV7-3 and TRBJ2-7 gives the full variable domain: GAGVSQTPSNKVTEKGKYVELRCDPISGHTALYWYRQSLGQGPEFLIYFQGTGAADDSGLPNDRFFAVRPEGSVSTLKIQRTERGDSAVYLCASSFLGAGEQYFGPGTRLTVT.

The V gene is TRBV2, the J gene TRBJ1-1, with D possibly TRBD1 on 5 matching bases. CDR1 and CDR2 (germline): SNHLY, FYNNEI. V lost 6 bases and J lost 5, with 16 bases in between. This CDR3 region has 14 residues. Here the CDR3 reads CASSADSRGTEAFF. The CDR3 region has the DNA TGTGCCAGCAGCGCAGACAGCCGGGGGACTGAAGCTTTCTTT.

The CDR3 protein is CASSQDPGAMNTEAFF. The CDR3, as DNA: TGTGCCAGCAGCCAAGATCCTGGAGCTATGAACACTGAAGCTTTCTTT. J is TRBJ1-1 and V is TRBV4-2; no definite D call. The V end was cut by 0 bases, the J end by 0 bases, with 11 bases between. The germline V gene has CDR1 LGHNA and CDR2 YNFKEQ. The CDR3 contains 16 residues.

J is TRBJ1-1 and V is TRBV19; D gene uncertain. The CDR3 covers 13 residues. V was pared by 2 bases and J by 0 bases, with 4 bases between. Germline CDR1 and CDR2: LNHDA and SQIVND (reference sequence). The DNA for the CDR3 is TGTGCCAGTAGTATACTCGTGAACACTGAAGCTTTCTTT. The encoded protein is CASSILVNTEAFF.

This sequence joins TRBV24-1 and TRBJ2-1; 11 positions match TRBD2. The germline CDR1 and CDR2 sequences are KGHDR and SFDVKD. Trimming removed 1 base from V and 12 bases from J; junction bases left unmatched: 1. This CDR3 is built from 13 residues. The CDR3 reads CATSDLTSGRQFF. The CDR3 DNA reads TGTGCCACCAGTGATTTAACTAGCGGGAGGCAGTTCTTC.

This clone was picked up a small number of times. This chain uses TRBV18 with TRBJ1-4, with a tentative D call TRBD1 (5 bases). This CDR3 has 19 amino acids. Trimming stripped 5 bases from V and 0 bases from J, with 22 bases between. CDR1 is KGHSH, CDR2 LQKENI, per germline. The CDR3 loop is CASSARRPGPPATNEKLFF. Here the CDR3 DNA reads TGTGCCAGCTCAGCCCGACGTCCAGGGCCCCCTGCAACTAATGAAAAACTGTTTTTT.

This clone was detected only a few times. This rearrangement joins TRBV2 to TRBJ1-2, with a tentative D call TRBD1 (6 bases). Trimming pared 6 bases from V and 4 bases from J, leaving 18 bases between. Germline lookup yields CDR1 SNHLY and CDR2 FYNNEI. This CDR3 region has 15 residues. The CDR3 region is CASRALDRPSYGYTF. For the CDR3, the DNA is TGTGCCAGCAGGGCCCTTGACAGGCCCTCCTATGGCTACACCTTC.

This clone was observed a single time. Here the CDR3 reads CASSPQGYGYTF. In nucleotides, the CDR3 is TGCGCCAGCAGCCCGCAGGGCTATGGCTACACCTTC. The chain couples TRBV5-1 to TRBJ1-2; D perhaps matches TRBD1 (5 bases). Per germline, CDR1 SGHRS and CDR2 YFSETQ. The CDR3 is 12 amino acids. The germline V and J ends were trimmed by 4 bases and 4 bases, with 8 bases remaining between them.